Listed below are T cell receptor beta chains from one sample, sequenced in a study of blood T cells in healthy people across ages. TCRdb processed the 5' RACE reads anew with MiXCR; each CDR3 protein has one entry. The data contain some 1.8 million distinct CDR3 sequences, roughly two fifths of them seen just once; the ten biggest clones take up about 23%. What was sequenced was blood. The receptors here all came from a human donor in good health. The CDR3 runs from the conserved cysteine through the conserved F or W. A D gene is named only where the DNA matches it firmly. Clone sizes are given selectively: once, few, many, or a class where the clone is expanded.

CDR3nt	CDR3aa	abundance	d_gene	j_gene	v_gene
TGTGCCAGCATTAACCCCCCCAATTACGAGCAGTACTTC	CASINPPNYEQYF	few	.	TRBJ2-7	TRBV6-2/TRBV6-3
TGTGCCAGCAGTTTGACCGGGAGTCAGGGCTACACTGAAGCTTTCTTT	CASSLTGSQGYTEAFF	few	.	TRBJ1-1	TRBV6-5
TGTGCCATCGGGGAGCGGGGGCGCTACAATGAGCAGTTCTTC	CAIGERGRYNEQFF	.	TRBD2	TRBJ2-1	TRBV10-3
TGTGCCAGCAGCACAGGGGGCGGTGGCTACACCTTC	CASSTGGGGYTF	.	TRBD1	TRBJ1-2	TRBV7-2
TGCGCCAGCAGCCCCCCGGGCGCGGAAGAAAAACTGTTTTTT	CASSPPGAEEKLFF	few	.	TRBJ1-4	TRBV4-3
TGTGCGGCAGGGCTAGGAGGGGAATCCTACGAGCAGTACTTC	CAAGLGGESYEQYF	.	.	TRBJ2-7	TRBV2
TGTGCCAGCAGTGACCGACTAAACTCCTACAATGAGCAGTTCTTC	CASSDRLNSYNEQFF	few	.	TRBJ2-1	TRBV2
TGTGCCAGCAGCTTAGGGACTAGCGAACTCTACGAGCAGTACTTC	CASSLGTSELYEQYF	.	TRBD2	TRBJ2-7	TRBV11-2
TGTGCCAGCAGCCCAGGGACATACTTGGTGAATGAGCAGTTCTTC	CASSPGTYLVNEQFF	.	.	TRBJ2-1	TRBV12-3/TRBV12-4
TGTGCCACGACGGGACAGGGGACGATAGGGAACTATGGCTACACCTTC	CATTGQGTIGNYGYTF	.	TRBD1	TRBJ1-2	TRBV15
TGTGCCAGCAGTCTGACAGGGTACGGGGCCAACGTCCTGACTTTC	CASSLTGYGANVLTF	few	TRBD1	TRBJ2-6	TRBV27
TGTGCCAGCAGCTCTAAACGGGACGGGTTTAATCAGCCCCAGCATTTT	CASSSKRDGFNQPQHF	.	.	TRBJ1-5	TRBV14
TGTGCCAGCAGTCCGGGACAGGCCATCTACGAGCAGTACTTC	CASSPGQAIYEQYF	.	TRBD1	TRBJ2-7	TRBV6-2/TRBV6-3
TGCGCCAGCAGCCTAGATACAGGGGCCGTTCCGATCTATGGCTACACCTTC	CASSLDTGAVPIYGYTF	.	TRBD1	TRBJ1-2	TRBV4-3
TGTGCCAGCAGCCGGAGACTAGCGGGGGGCCCCGATGAGCAGTTCTTC	CASSRRLAGGPDEQFF	.	TRBD2	TRBJ2-1	TRBV4-2
TGTGCCAGCAGCCTCAGCAAAGCGGGCACCGGGGAGCTGTTTTTT	CASSLSKAGTGELFF	.	.	TRBJ2-2	TRBV3-1
TGTGCCAGCAGCCAAAGCCAGCGGGGAGAGACCCAGTACTTC	CASSQSQRGETQYF	.	TRBD2	TRBJ2-5	TRBV3-1
TGTGCCAGCAGCGAAAGGGGGTTCTTGAAGCCCCAGCATTTT	CASSERGFLKPQHF	.	.	TRBJ1-5	TRBV9
TGTGCCAGCAGCTTATCTAGCGGGGTCGAGCAGTACTTC	CASSLSSGVEQYF	.	TRBD2	TRBJ2-7	TRBV7-2
TGTGCCAGCAGTGAAGCTAGCAGTATCTATGGCTACACCTTC	CASSEASSIYGYTF	once	.	TRBJ1-2	TRBV6-1
TGTGCCAGCAGCCCTACAGGGATTCTCGGTAGCTCCTACAATGAGCAGTTCTTC	CASSPTGILGSSYNEQFF	few	.	TRBJ2-1	TRBV4-2
TGTGCCAGCAGTGACCCTCGGACAGGGAGGAGCTACAATGAGCAGTTCTTC	CASSDPRTGRSYNEQFF	.	TRBD1	TRBJ2-1	TRBV6-1
TGTGCCAGCAGCCCAACCCATGAAACGAGCACAGATACGCAGTATTTT	CASSPTHETSTDTQYF	.	.	TRBJ2-3	TRBV9
TGTGCCAGCAGCCAAGCACGAGGGCCAGGGTACTTC	CASSQARGPGYF	many	.	TRBJ2-4	TRBV3-1
TGTGCCAGCAGCTTTGGGATGAACGGCGGGGGCCCCTCCTACGAGCAGTACTTC	CASSFGMNGGGPSYEQYF	once	.	TRBJ2-7	TRBV5-6
TGCAGTGCTAGGTCGGGGGGCCAAGAGACCCAGTACTTC	CSARSGGQETQYF	.	TRBD2	TRBJ2-5	TRBV20-1
TGTGCCATCAACGGGGGGAGCTCCTACGAGCAGTACTTC	CAINGGSSYEQYF	.	TRBD2	TRBJ2-7	TRBV10-3
TGTGCCAGCAGTGAGACTAGCGGGGCCGGGGAGCTGTTTTTT	CASSETSGAGELFF	few	TRBD2	TRBJ2-2	TRBV6-5
TGTGCCAGCAGTTCTCAGGACTGGGTCGGAGCTGAGCAGTACTTC	CASSSQDWVGAEQYF	.	.	TRBJ2-7	TRBV27
TGTGCCAGCAGTTATTCGACAGGGGACGGGTACGGCTACACCTTC	CASSYSTGDGYGYTF	.	TRBD1	TRBJ1-2	TRBV28
TGCAGTGCTAGAGATGAAGGGGAGAGGTACACTGAAGCTTTCTTT	CSARDEGERYTEAFF	.	.	TRBJ1-1	TRBV20-1
TGCGCCAGCAGACCAAAACTAGCGGGGATTACCTACGAGCAGTTCTTC	CASRPKLAGITYEQFF	.	TRBD2	TRBJ2-1	TRBV10-2
TGTGCCAGCAGATTGATCAGGGATCCCACTGAAGCTTTCTTT	CASRLIRDPTEAFF	.	.	TRBJ1-1	TRBV2
TGTGCCAGCAGCTTCCGGACAGGGGGACATGAGCAGTTCTTC	CASSFRTGGHEQFF	.	TRBD1	TRBJ2-1	TRBV7-2
TGTGCCAGCAGCCAAGACCCTACCCGGACAGGGTTTAAGGCGCCCCTCCACTTT	CASSQDPTRTGFKAPLHF	.	TRBD1	TRBJ1-6	TRBV14
TGTGCCAGCAGTGGGGGGGCGGAGGGTGAGCAGTTCTTC	CASSGGAEGEQFF	.	.	TRBJ2-1	TRBV7-2
TGTGCCAGCAGTTTGGGGACTAGCGGGGTCTTAGATACGCAGTATTTT	CASSLGTSGVLDTQYF	.	TRBD2	TRBJ2-3	TRBV3-1